The 15 T cell receptor beta chains below come from one sample, sequenced in a study of shared clonotypes between healthy human individuals. Profiled with immunoSEQ multiplex PCR; TCRdb holds only in-frame clones, not every one. The sample holds 1,400,000 or so clones, about 98.5% seen once. Source material: naive CD4+ T cells sorted from blood. Subset: CD45RA+ positively selected. The receptors were gathered from a man aged 25-40 years in good health.

V gene TRBV29-1 combines with J gene TRBJ2-2, with TRBD2 matching over 11 bases. Trimming took 7 bases from V and 7 from J; bases not matched to a gene: 2. The CDR3 is made up of 12 amino acids. In germline, CDR1 is SQVTM, CDR2 ANQGSEA. The CDR3 protein is CSGGLAGGELFF. CDR3 in DNA: TGCAGCGGCGGACTAGCGGGCGGGGAGCTGTTTTTT.

This clone was counted a single time. This chain connects TRBV20-1 to TRBJ1-1, with D unresolved. CDR3 length: 11 amino acids. Between the trimmed V and J ends, which lost 7 bases and 2 bases, there was a span of 8 bases. Germline CDR1 reads DFQATT; CDR2 reads SNEGSKA (reference sequence). CDR3 nucleotide sequence: TGCAGTGTCGGCGCTAACACTGAAGCTTTCTTT. Its translation is CSVGANTEAFF.

In DNA form, the CDR3 reads TGTGCCAGCAGCACAGGACTCTACGAGCAGTACTTC. Translating it yields CASSTGLYEQYF. The chain links TRBV5-4 to TRBJ2-7, with D possibly being TRBD1 or TRBD2 (5 bases each). Trimming took 4 bases from V and 3 from J, leaving 8 bases between them. The germline V gene encodes CDR1 SGHNT and CDR2 YYREEE (reference sequence). The CDR3 is 12 residues long.

The chain carries TRBV6-1 and TRBJ2-5, with D maybe TRBD2 (6 bases). The ends were cut back, 9 bases at V and 5 bases at J, with 13 bases in the middle. The CDR3 contains 12 residues. The germline gives CDR1 MNHNS, CDR2 SASEGT. CDR3 in DNA: TGTGCCAGTGTACGGGAGAGGGAGACCCAGTACTTC. Translating it yields CASVRERETQYF.

This clone was recorded once. The chain combines TRBV20-1 with TRBJ1-2, with D hard to call. The CDR3 is 11 residues long. Germline values: CDR1 DFQATT, CDR2 SNEGSKA (reference sequence). With 4 bases removed from V and 6 bases from J, the gap between germline ends came to 9 bases. The CDR3 sequence is CSANGGHGYTF. CDR3 DNA sequence: TGCAGTGCTAATGGAGGCCATGGCTACACCTTC.

The rearrangement links TRBV30 to TRBJ2-3, with D unclear. The CDR3 runs 13 residues. CDR1 is GTSNPN and CDR2 is SVGIG in the germline V gene (reference sequence). V was clipped by 3 bases and J by 2 bases, with 9 bases between them. The CDR3 DNA reads TGTGCCTGGAGCCTCACTACCACAGATACGCAGTATTTT. This encodes CAWSLTTTDTQYF. Filled out from reference TRBV30 and TRBJ2-3, the complete variable domain reads SQTIHQWPATLVQPVGSPLSLECTVEGTSNPNLYWYRQAAGRGLQLLFYSVGIGQISSEVPQNLSASRPQDRQFILSSKKLLLSDSGFYLCAWSLTTTDTQYFGPGTRLTVL.

The chain is built from TRBV5-5 and TRBJ2-7; D tentatively fits TRBD1 or TRBD2 (6 bases each). The germline CDR1 and CDR2 sequences are SGHKS and YYEKEE (reference sequence). The CDR3 covers 18 residues. V was cut by 3 bases and J by 3 bases, with 25 bases left in between. As DNA, the CDR3 is TGTGCCAGCAGCTCTACCCAACAGGGTAACGGGAGAGACTACGAGCAGTACTTC. Protein sequence: CASSSTQQGNGRDYEQYF. Together with reference TRBV5-5 and TRBJ2-7, the CDR3 gives the full variable domain: DAGVTQSPTHLIKTRGQQVTLRCSPISGHKSVSWYQQVLGQGPQFIFQYYEKEERGRGNFPDRFSARQFPNYSSELNVNALLLGDSALYLCASSSTQQGNGRDYEQYFGPGTRLTVT.

This sequence joins TRBV28 and TRBJ2-7; 9 bases are shared with TRBD1. The CDR3 runs 15 residues. Germline V gives CDR1 MDHEN, CDR2 SYDVKM. V shed 7 bases and J 7 bases; nucleotides not matched to a gene: 14. The chain's CDR3 is CASKLWDRAVREQYF. As DNA, the CDR3 is TGTGCCAGCAAACTCTGGGACAGGGCAGTTCGGGAGCAGTACTTC.

This chain joins TRBV2 and TRBJ1-5, with TRBD1 matching 8 bases. Unmatched junction bases numbered 10, after V lost 6 bases and J lost 6 bases. The CDR3 has 15 residues. From germline, CDR1 is SNHLY and CDR2 FYNNEI. The CDR3 DNA sequence: TGTGCCAGCAGACGGGACAGGCCGACGAGTCAGCCCCAGCATTTT. Amino acids: CASRRDRPTSQPQHF.

This clone was counted a single time. J is TRBJ2-1 and V is TRBV5-6; TRBD2 agrees at 11 bases. From germline, CDR1 is SGHDT and CDR2 YYEEEE. CDR3 length: 16 residues. V lost 4 bases to trimming and J lost 5 bases; unmatched junction nucleotides: 8. The CDR3 coding sequence is TGTGCCAGCAGCGAGTTGGGGACTAGCGGAAACAATGAGCAGTTCTTC. Translation: CASSELGTSGNNEQFF.

V and J are TRBV5-4 and TRBJ1-5; the match to TRBD1 covers 9 bases. The ends lost 5 bases at V and 6 bases at J; junction bases unmatched: 6. Germline V gene lookup returns CDR1 SGHNT and CDR2 YYREEE (reference sequence). The CDR3 totals 14 residues. CDR3 sequence (DNA): TGTGCCAGCAGTATACAGGGGGCACTTCAGCCCCAGCATTTT. It translates to CASSIQGALQPQHF.

Notes on this clone: Other nucleotide sequences from this sample produce the same CDR3. The chain employs TRBV5-1 and TRBJ2-7; 10 positions match TRBD1. The CDR3 sequence is 15 residues long. The V segment lost 0 bases and the J segment 3 bases; nucleotides outside the gene matches: 3. CDR1 SGHRS and CDR2 YFSETQ come from the germline V gene. The CDR3, as DNA: TGCGCCAGCAGCTTGGGGACAGGGGGAAACTACGAGCAGTACTTC. This gives the protein CASSLGTGGNYEQYF.

This chain links TRBV7-9 with TRBJ2-1, with 14 bases lining up with TRBD2. CDR3 length: 19 residues. Trimming took 5 bases from V and 4 from J; bases not matched to a gene: 13. Germline loops: CDR1 SEHNR, CDR2 FQNEAQ (reference sequence). The DNA for the CDR3 is TGTGCCAGCAGCCCCCCGCGGACTAGCGGGAGGCCCATTTACAATGAGCAGTTCTTC. It specifies CASSPPRTSGRPIYNEQFF.

J is TRBJ1-2 and V is TRBV9; 10 bases align to TRBD1. This CDR3 has 14 residues. V lost 4 bases and J lost 1; bases outside the gene matches: 1. Germline CDR1 reads SGDLS; CDR2 reads YYNGEE. CDR3 in amino acids: CASSRDRGNYGYTF. CDR3 nucleotide sequence: TGTGCCAGCAGCCGGGACAGGGGTAACTATGGCTACACCTTC.

The rearrangement joins TRBV11-3 to TRBJ1-5, with 7 bases aligning to TRBD1. Germline trimming cut 1 base from V and 4 bases from J; bases unmatched to any gene: 10. Germline V gives CDR1 SGHNT, CDR2 YENEEA. This CDR3 spans 17 amino acids. This CDR3 is CASSLGSRDRLNQPQHF. The CDR3 nucleotides are TGTGCCAGCAGCTTAGGATCCCGGGACAGACTTAATCAGCCCCAGCATTTT.